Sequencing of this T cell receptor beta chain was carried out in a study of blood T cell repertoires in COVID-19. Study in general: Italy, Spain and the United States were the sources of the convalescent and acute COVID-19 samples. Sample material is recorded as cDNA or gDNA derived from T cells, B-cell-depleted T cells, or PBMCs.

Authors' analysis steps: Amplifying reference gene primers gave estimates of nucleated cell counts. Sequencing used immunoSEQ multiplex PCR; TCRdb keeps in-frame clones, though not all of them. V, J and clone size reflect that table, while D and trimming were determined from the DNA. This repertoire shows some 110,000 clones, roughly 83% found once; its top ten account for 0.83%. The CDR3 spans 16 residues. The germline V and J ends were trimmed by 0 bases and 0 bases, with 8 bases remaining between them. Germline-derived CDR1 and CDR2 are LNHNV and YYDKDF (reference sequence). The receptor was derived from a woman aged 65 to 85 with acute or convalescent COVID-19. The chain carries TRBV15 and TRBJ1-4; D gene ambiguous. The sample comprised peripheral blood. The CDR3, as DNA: TGTGCCACCAGCAGAGACCAGCGTCCAACTAATGAAAAACTGTTTTTT. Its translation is CATSRDQRPTNEKLFF.